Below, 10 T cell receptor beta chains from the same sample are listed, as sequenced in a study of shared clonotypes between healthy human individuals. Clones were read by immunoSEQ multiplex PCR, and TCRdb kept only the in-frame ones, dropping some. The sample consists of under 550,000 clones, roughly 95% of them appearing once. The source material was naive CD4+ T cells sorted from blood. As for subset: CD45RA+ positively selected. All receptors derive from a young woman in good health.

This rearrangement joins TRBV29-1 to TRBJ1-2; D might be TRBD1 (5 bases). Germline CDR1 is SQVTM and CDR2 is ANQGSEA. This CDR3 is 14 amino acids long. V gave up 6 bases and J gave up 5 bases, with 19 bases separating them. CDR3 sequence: CSVSLLGEMYGYTF. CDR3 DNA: TGCAGCGTCTCACTCCTGGGGGAAATGTATGGCTACACCTTC.

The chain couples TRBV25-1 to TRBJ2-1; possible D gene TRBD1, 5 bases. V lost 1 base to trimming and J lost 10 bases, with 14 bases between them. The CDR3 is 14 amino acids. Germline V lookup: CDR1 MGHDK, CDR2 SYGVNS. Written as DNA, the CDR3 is TGTGCCAGCAGTGAATGGGGCTCCCAGCCGGAGCAGTTCTTC. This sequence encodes CASSEWGSQPEQFF.

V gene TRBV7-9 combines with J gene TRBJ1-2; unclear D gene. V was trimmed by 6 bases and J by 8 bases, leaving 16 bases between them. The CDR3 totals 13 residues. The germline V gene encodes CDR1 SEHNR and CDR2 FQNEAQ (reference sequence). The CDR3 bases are TGTGCCAGCAGGGAAAGGGAAGGCGGCGGCTACACCTTC. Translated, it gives CASREREGGGYTF.

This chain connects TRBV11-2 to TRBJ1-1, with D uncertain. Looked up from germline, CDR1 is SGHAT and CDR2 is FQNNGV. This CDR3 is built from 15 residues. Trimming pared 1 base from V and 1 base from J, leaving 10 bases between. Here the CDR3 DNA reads TGTGCCAGCAGCTTAGTATGGTTAACGAACACTGAAGCTTTCTTT. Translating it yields CASSLVWLTNTEAFF.

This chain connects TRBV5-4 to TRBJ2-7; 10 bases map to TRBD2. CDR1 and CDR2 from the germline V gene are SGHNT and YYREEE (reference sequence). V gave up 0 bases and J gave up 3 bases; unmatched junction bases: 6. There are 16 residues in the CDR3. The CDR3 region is CASSLEPSGRGYEQYF. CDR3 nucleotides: TGTGCCAGCAGCTTGGAGCCTAGCGGGAGAGGCTACGAGCAGTACTTC.

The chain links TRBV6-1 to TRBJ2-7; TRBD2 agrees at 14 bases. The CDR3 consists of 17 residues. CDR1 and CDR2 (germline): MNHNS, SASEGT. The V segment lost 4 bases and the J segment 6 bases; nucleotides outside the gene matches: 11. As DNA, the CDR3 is TGTGCCAGCAGTGCGGCCGGACTAGCGGGAGGCAATGCCGAGCAGTACTTC. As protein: CASSAAGLAGGNAEQYF.

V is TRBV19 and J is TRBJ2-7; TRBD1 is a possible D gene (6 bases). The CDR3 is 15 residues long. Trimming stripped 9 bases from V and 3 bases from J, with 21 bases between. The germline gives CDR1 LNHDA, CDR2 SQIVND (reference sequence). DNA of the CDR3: TGTGCCAGCAAAGTAGGGGGAGACCCAAACTACGAGCAGTACTTC. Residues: CASKVGGDPNYEQYF.

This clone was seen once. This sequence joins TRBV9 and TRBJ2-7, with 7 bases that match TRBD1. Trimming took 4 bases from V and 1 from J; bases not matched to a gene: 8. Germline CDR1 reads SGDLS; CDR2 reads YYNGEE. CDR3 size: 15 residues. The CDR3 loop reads CASSPLTGPSYEQYF. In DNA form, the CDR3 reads TGTGCCAGCAGCCCCCTGACAGGGCCATCCTACGAGCAGTACTTC.

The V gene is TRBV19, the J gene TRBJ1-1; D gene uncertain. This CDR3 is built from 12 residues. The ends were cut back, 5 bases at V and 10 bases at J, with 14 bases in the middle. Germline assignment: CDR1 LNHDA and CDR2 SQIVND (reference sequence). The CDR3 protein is CASSPRTASAFF. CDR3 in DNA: TGTGCCAGTAGTCCCAGGACCGCCTCAGCTTTCTTT.

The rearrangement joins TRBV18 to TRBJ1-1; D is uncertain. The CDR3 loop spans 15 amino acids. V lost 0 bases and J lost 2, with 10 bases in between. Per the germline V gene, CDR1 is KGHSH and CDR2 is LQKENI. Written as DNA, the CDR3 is TGTGCCAGCTCACCACCGGTCGACCGTAACACTGAAGCTTTCTTT. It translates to CASSPPVDRNTEAFF.